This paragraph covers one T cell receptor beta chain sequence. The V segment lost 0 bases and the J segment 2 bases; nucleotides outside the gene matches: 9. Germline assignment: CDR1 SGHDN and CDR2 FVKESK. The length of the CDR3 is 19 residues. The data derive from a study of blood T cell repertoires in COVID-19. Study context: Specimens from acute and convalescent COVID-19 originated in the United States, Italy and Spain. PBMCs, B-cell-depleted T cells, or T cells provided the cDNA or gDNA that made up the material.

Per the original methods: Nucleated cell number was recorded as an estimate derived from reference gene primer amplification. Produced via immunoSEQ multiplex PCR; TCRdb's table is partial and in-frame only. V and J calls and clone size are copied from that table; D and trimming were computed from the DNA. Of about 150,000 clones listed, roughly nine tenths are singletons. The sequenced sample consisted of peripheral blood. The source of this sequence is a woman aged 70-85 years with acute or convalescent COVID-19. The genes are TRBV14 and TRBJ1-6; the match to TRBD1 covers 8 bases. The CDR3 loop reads CASSQEFVRGRPYNSPLHF. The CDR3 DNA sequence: TGTGCCAGCAGCCAAGAGTTTGTCAGGGGGCGACCCTATAATTCACCCCTCCACTTT.